The rows below give T cell receptor beta chains drawn from one sample of a study of OX40 agonist ivuxolimab in advanced cancers. Repertoires were generated with immunoSEQ multiplex PCR, while TCRdb's copy carries only in-frame clones and drops some. The sample lists tens of thousands of clones; roughly 87% were seen once. Sequenced material: CD4+ or CD8+ T cells sorted from blood, taken in a trial of the OX40 agonist ivuxolimab. These receptors all come from an adult with an advanced solid tumor such as melanoma, head and neck, liver or kidney cancer. The CDR3 runs from the conserved cysteine through the conserved F or W. Fields, in order: clone size, V gene, D gene, J gene, CDR3 protein, CDR3 DNA. D genes are given only for firm matches. Not every row has a clone size; where given, it reads once, few, many or a size class.

>.|TRBV6-1|TRBD2|TRBJ2-5
CASSEVVAGGPQQETQYF
TGTGCCAGCAGTGAAGTAGTAGCGGGAGGGCCGCAACAAGAGACCCAGTACTTC
>.|TRBV25-1|.|TRBJ1-2
CASRGREWSGYTF
TGTGCCAGCCGGGGGAGGGAATGGTCTGGCTACACCTTC
>.|TRBV11-3|.|TRBJ2-4
CASSLDQKNIQYF
TGTGCCAGCAGCTTAGATCAAAAGAACATTCAGTACTTC
>.|TRBV19|TRBD1|TRBJ1-1
CASKTGWGTEAFF
TGTGCCAGTAAGACAGGGTGGGGCACTGAAGCTTTCTTT
>.|TRBV18|.|TRBJ1-1
CASSPGTTNTEAFF
TGTGCCAGCTCACCTGGGACAACGAACACTGAAGCTTTCTTT
>.|TRBV10-2|TRBD1|TRBJ1-1
CASTASEGARTEAFF
TGCGCCAGCACGGCTTCGGAGGGGGCGAGAACTGAAGCTTTCTTT
>.|TRBV18|.|TRBJ2-7
CASSTPGRVYEQYF
TGTGCCAGCTCAACCCCTGGCCGAGTTTACGAGCAGTACTTC
>.|TRBV6-1|TRBD2|TRBJ2-3
CASRTTSGRPDTQYF
TGTGCCAGCAGGACGACTAGCGGGAGGCCAGATACGCAGTATTTT
>.|TRBV7-9|.|TRBJ1-1
CASSSQVGGTEAFF
TGTGCCAGCAGCTCCCAGGTCGGGGGCACTGAAGCTTTCTTT
>.|TRBV9|.|TRBJ2-3
CASSVELDTQYF
TGTGCCAGCAGCGTAGAATTAGATACGCAGTATTTT
>once|TRBV9|.|TRBJ2-5
CASSVDWGVQTQYF
TGTGCCAGCAGCGTAGACTGGGGGGTACAGACCCAGTACTTC
>.|TRBV15|TRBD1|TRBJ2-2
CATSSLSGTGATGELFF
TGTGCCACCAGCAGTCTTAGTGGGACAGGGGCCACCGGGGAGCTGTTTTTT
>.|TRBV11-2|.|TRBJ1-1
CASSRQLIEAFF
TGTGCCAGCAGCAGACAGTTAATTGAAGCTTTCTTT
>.|TRBV7-6|.|TRBJ2-7
CASSLGPHGQYF
TGTGCCAGCAGCTTAGGGCCCCACGGGCAGTACTTC
>once|TRBV6-1|.|TRBJ2-7
CASSVGQRTYEQYF
TGTGCCAGCAGTGTCGGACAGCGAACCTACGAGCAGTACTTC
>.|TRBV6-5|.|TRBJ1-3
CASSRAGQSGNTIYF
TGTGCCAGCAGCCGGGCCGGACAGTCTGGAAACACCATATATTTT
>.|TRBV6-6|.|TRBJ1-2
CASSSETDGYTF
TGTGCCAGCAGTTCCGAAACGGATGGCTACACCTTC
>.|TRBV5-6|TRBD2|TRBJ2-1
CASSPSGLAGPNEQFF
TGTGCCAGCAGCCCATCGGGACTAGCGGGACCTAATGAGCAGTTCTTC
>once|TRBV7-3|.|TRBJ2-3
CASSLDVTDTQYF
TGTGCCAGCAGCTTAGATGTTACAGATACGCAGTATTTT
>once|TRBV5-1|.|TRBJ2-1
CASSLSYNEQFF
TGCGCCAGCAGCTTGTCCTACAATGAGCAGTTCTTC
>once|TRBV11-3|.|TRBJ2-5
CASRPAPVETQYF
TGTGCCAGCAGACCAGCCCCTGTTGAGACCCAGTACTTC
>.|TRBV19|.|TRBJ1-5
CASSIVGYGQPQHF
TGTGCCAGTAGTATTGTTGGGTACGGTCAGCCCCAGCATTTT
>.|TRBV11-2|.|TRBJ2-7
CAVGPELIYEQYF
TGTGCCGTCGGTCCGGAGTTGATCTACGAGCAGTACTTC
>.|TRBV2|.|TRBJ2-7
CASTHTGTRAYEQYF
TGTGCCAGCACCCATACCGGGACAAGGGCCTACGAGCAGTACTTC
>.|TRBV10-3|.|TRBJ2-7
CAISVEGGEQYF
TGTGCCATCAGTGTTGAGGGGGGCGAGCAGTACTTC
>.|TRBV10-3|TRBD1|TRBJ1-1
CAIRGQLNTEAFF
TGTGCCATCAGGGGACAGCTCAACACTGAAGCTTTCTTT
>.|TRBV9|.|TRBJ2-7
CASSVAQGSYEQYF
TGTGCCAGCAGCGTAGCTCAGGGGAGCTACGAGCAGTACTTC
>once|TRBV9|.|TRBJ1-2
CASSAPGENYGYTF
TGTGCCAGCAGCGCTCCGGGGGAGAACTATGGCTACACCTTC
>few|TRBV13|.|TRBJ1-2
CASSLLGSYGYTF
TGTGCCAGCAGCTTACTCGGTTCCTATGGCTACACCTTC
>.|TRBV11-3|TRBD2|TRBJ2-1
CASSKEGSWGRVYNEQFF
TGTGCCAGCAGCAAAGAGGGGTCTTGGGGGAGGGTGTACAATGAGCAGTTCTTC